Sequencing of this T cell receptor (beta chain) was carried out in a study of cytomegalovirus exposure and HLA in healthy donors. Study details: In terms of ancestry, the Caucasian-associated cluster contained around four fifths of the approximately 400 genotyped donors.

Germline V gene data show CDR1 as MDHEN and CDR2 as SYDVKM. The germline V and J ends were trimmed by 6 bases and 1 base, with 16 bases remaining between them. This CDR3 region has 15 residues. Primers for the PCR totalled 60 Vbeta and 13 Jbeta. Repertoires were generated with immunoSEQ multiplex PCR, while TCRdb's copy carries only in-frame clones and drops some. Among 150,000 to 200,000 clones listed, 80% to 90% were seen once. This clone has more than one count but fewer than ten. Its antigen is currently unknown. Notes on the study in general: According to a later analysis, most TCR beta chains associated with CMV appeared HLA-restricted. There were several of the most significant clusters that appeared linked to common viral pathogens in a later analysis. By HLA locus, TCR association rates varied in a later analysis, with DRB1 showing the most and HLA-C the fewest.

Sequenced: PBMCs. This sequence originates from a woman aged 45-59 years in good health and CMV-seronegative. This chain connects TRBV28 to TRBJ2-7; possible D gene TRBD2, 6 bases. The CDR3 DNA reads as TGTGCCAGCAGCCGCTGGGGGGATCAGTCCTACGAGCAGTACTTC. Translated, it gives CASSRWGDQSYEQYF.